What follows is one T cell receptor beta chain and its context. Its antigen target is currently unknown. Base-call qualities are not available, and no considerably larger clone is one nucleotide away. The entry originates in a study of T cell clonotyping in hematopoietic cell transplantation (dated by TCRdb to about 2021). For context, the study as a whole: Recipient samples taken before transplant were collected after cytoreduction. A total of 110 to 150 blood samples were gathered in the study from roughly 37 consecutive transplant recipients along with their related donors. Patients were recruited between September 2015 and 2017 and followed until late 2020 or death. General findings and caveats noted by the study authors: Overlap with donor repertoires was found for only a small fraction of recipient repertoires, with over 95% found to appear de novo at the given depth. Inverse Simpson Index values from donors and from recipients before transplant predicted broader TCR repertoire diversity after transplant. After transplant, TCR diversity in recipients dropped, and pathologically expanded clonotypes increased progressively from day 30 to day 180. The sample size was limited and the cells went unsorted, which meant the CD4 and CD8 repertoire contributions could not be told apart.

Sequences SNHLY (CDR1) and FYNNEI (CDR2) are obtained from the germline V gene. There are 13 amino acids in the CDR3, from cysteine to phenylalanine inclusive. Here the CDR3 DNA is all that survives: 39 bases in frame from base 1. V and J lose 4 bases and 4 bases, and a span of 7 bases separates them. TCR beta CDR3 regions were amplified from genomic DNA with the immunoSEQ assay, a bias-controlled multiplex PCR using V- and J-specific primers. A second PCR step added a proprietary barcode and Illumina adapter sequences to the CDR3 amplicons. An Illumina MiSeq instrument was used to sequence the CDR3 libraries. The paper's processing steps were these. Export and quality control were performed with immunoSEQ Analyzer 3.0, and downstream analyses were performed with R Bioconductor and Immunarch. Only productive rearrangements within the normalized downsampled data set were used in the calculation of repertoire metrics. Clonotypes larger than 5 templates in the normalized cohort were defined as pathologically expanded. The Inverse Simpson Index was used to measure repertoire diversity. To capture all clonotypes, CMV-specificity analyses were performed on the non-normalized data set. In TCRdb, the immuneACCESS table is reduced to in-frame sequences with V and J assigned. These tables do not hold every clone; where another copy was compared, an unresolved V gene accounts for under half, and the others remain unexplained. D and trimming were read from the DNA, whereas the V and J calls and clone size are those reported in that table. This sample holds 45,000 to 60,000 clones; 70% to 90% were observed only once. 5.9% of the sample goes to the ten largest clones.

The sample's time point label, decoded: recipient sample about 28 days before transplant, after cytoreduction. Blood samples were obtained from recipients approximately 28 days before transplant and at days 30, 100 and 180 after transplant. Nuclei Lysis Solution was used to extract genomic DNA from fresh or cryopreserved unfractionated peripheral blood mononuclear cells. Here the sequenced sample was peripheral blood mononuclear cells, taken before stem cell transplant. The clonotype originates from a man between 60 and 70 years old with biphenotypic leukemia. Some clones in this sample may be carry-over from other donors' samples. The chain is encoded by TRBV2 joined to TRBJ2-2, with no confidently assigned D gene. This receptor carries the CDR3 CASSGRVTGELFF. The sequenced DNA: TGTGCCAGCAGTGGAAGGGTCACCGGGGAGCTGTTTTTT.